This T cell receptor (beta chain) was sequenced for a study of blood T cell repertoires in COVID-19. Study information: From the United States, Italy and Spain came samples of acute and convalescent COVID-19. PBMCs, B-cell-depleted T cells, or T cells were the source of the cDNA or gDNA that made up the material.

In the authors' workflow: Cell counts per sample came from amplifying reference gene primers. Sequenced by immunoSEQ multiplex PCR; TCRdb stores in-frame clones only, minus some. V, J and clone size derive from that table, while D and trimming were established from the DNA sequence. The sample comprises some 97,000 clones, about 85% of which are singletons, and around 13% rests with the top ten. The specimen was peripheral blood. This receptor was obtained from a human donor in a cohort sampled during active COVID-19.

For the CDR3, the DNA is TGTGCCAGCAGCAGACAATATACAGGAACCTATGGCTACACCTTC. Amino acid sequence: CASSRQYTGTYGYTF. V usage is TRBV5-6 and J usage is TRBJ1-2; tentative D call: TRBD1 (5 bases). V was trimmed by 4 bases and J by 4 bases, leaving 17 bases between them. The CDR3 extends over 15 amino acids. Germline CDR1 is SGHDT and CDR2 is YYEEEE.